The 7 T cell receptor beta chains below come from one sample, sequenced in a study of CD8+CD57+ T cells in acquired aplastic anemia. Profiles of TCR beta VDJ and CDR3 were generated from a genomic DNA template. MiXCR was run by TCRdb on the reads, yielding one entry per CDR3 protein. Of roughly 150,000 distinct CDR3 sequences listed, around 48% are singletons. The patients chosen for sequencing had shown expansion of CD8+CD57+ cells (detected by flow cytometry). Specimen: sorted CD4+, CD8+, or CD8+CD57+ T cells (not recorded which) from PBMCs. The receptors derive from a human donor with aplastic anemia.

The chain joins TRBV24-1 to TRBJ2-5; D possibly matches TRBD1 or TRBD2 (5 bases each). The CDR3 totals 14 residues. With 9 bases removed from V and 4 bases from J, the gap between germline ends came to 17 bases. Germline-derived CDR1 and CDR2 are KGHDR and SFDVKD. The CDR3 region has the DNA TGTGCCACCCTGAGGGACGGCGGATTAGAGACCCAGTACTTC. The encoded protein is CATLRDGGLETQYF.

J is TRBJ2-7 and V is TRBV10-3; unclear D gene. CDR1 and CDR2 from the germline V gene are ENHRY and SYGVKD. Between the trimmed V and J ends, which lost 4 bases and 1 base, there was a span of 14 bases. The CDR3 sequence is 15 residues long. The CDR3 DNA follows: TGTGCCATCAGTGTTATGATAGGTGAATCCTACGAGCAGTACGTC. It yields the protein CAISVMIGESYEQYV.

This chain uses TRBV6-1 with TRBJ1-1; the D gene is possibly TRBD1 (6 bases). CDR3 length: 11 amino acids. V was pared by 10 bases and J by 4 bases, with 10 bases between. Per the germline V gene, CDR1 is MNHNS and CDR2 is SASEGT. As DNA, the CDR3 is TGTGCCACCCGGACAGTCACTGAAGCTTTCTTT. This codes for CATRTVTEAFF.

This clonotype was counted between two and nine times. The chain couples TRBV27 to TRBJ1-5; 7 positions match TRBD1. The CDR3 is 12 residues long. Trimming removed 9 bases from V and 4 bases from J; junction bases left unmatched: 3. CDR1 is MNHEY and CDR2 is SMNVEV in the germline V gene (reference sequence). The CDR3 DNA reads TGTGCCAGTGGGACAGTTAATCAGCCCCAGCATTTT. Translated: CASGTVNQPQHF.

This clonotype was counted many times. The V and J genes are TRBV2 and TRBJ1-1, with 7 nucleotides matching TRBD1. This CDR3 has 17 amino acids. The junction had 17 bases not matched to a gene; V was cut back by 7 bases and J by 3 bases. CDR1 SNHLY and CDR2 FYNNEI come from the germline V gene. DNA for the CDR3: TGTGCCAGCACCGGACCCGGGCAGGGGGGGTTTTACACTGAAGCTTTCTTT. Its protein is CASTGPGQGGFYTEAFF.

The V call is TRBV29-1, the J call TRBJ2-1, with D unclear. The V end was cut by 4 bases, the J end by 4 bases, with 5 bases between. Germline CDR1 reads SQVTM; CDR2 reads ANQGSEA. The CDR3 extends over 11 amino acids. The CDR3 DNA sequence: TGCAGCGTTGCCATATACAATGAGCAGTTCTTC. Amino acids: CSVAIYNEQFF.

This clonotype was detected many times. The rearrangement uses TRBV7-2 and TRBJ2-3, with D uncertain. The CDR3 totals 14 residues. Germline loops: CDR1 SGHTA, CDR2 FQGNSA. The germline V and J ends were trimmed by 1 base and 1 base, with 6 bases remaining between them. CDR3 sequence: CASSLGTGTDTQYF. The CDR3 bases are TGTGCCAGCAGCTTAGGAACGGGCACAGATACGCAGTATTTT.